This TCR beta chain stems from a study of cytomegalovirus exposure and HLA in healthy donors. With regard to this clone: The antigen is undetermined.

Points from the study as a whole: In a later analysis, TCR beta V- and J-gene trimming was associated with a missense DCLRE1C variant.

Primers for the PCR totalled 60 Vbeta and 13 Jbeta. Measured with immunoSEQ multiplex PCR; TCRdb has only the in-frame clones, and not every one. The sample lists some 120,000 clones, around 83% seen once, with approximately 6.7% in the top ten. V lost 1 base to trimming and J lost 8 bases, with 13 bases between them. CDR3 size: 14 residues. Germline CDR1 and CDR2: MDHEN and SYDVKM. The source of this sequence is a woman younger than 45 in good health and CMV-seropositive. The sample was PBMCs. The chain couples TRBV28 to TRBJ2-3; D ambiguous. The DNA of the CDR3 is TGTGCCAGCAGTTTATATCGAGTGGGCGCTACGCAGTATTTT. Translating it yields CASSLYRVGATQYF.